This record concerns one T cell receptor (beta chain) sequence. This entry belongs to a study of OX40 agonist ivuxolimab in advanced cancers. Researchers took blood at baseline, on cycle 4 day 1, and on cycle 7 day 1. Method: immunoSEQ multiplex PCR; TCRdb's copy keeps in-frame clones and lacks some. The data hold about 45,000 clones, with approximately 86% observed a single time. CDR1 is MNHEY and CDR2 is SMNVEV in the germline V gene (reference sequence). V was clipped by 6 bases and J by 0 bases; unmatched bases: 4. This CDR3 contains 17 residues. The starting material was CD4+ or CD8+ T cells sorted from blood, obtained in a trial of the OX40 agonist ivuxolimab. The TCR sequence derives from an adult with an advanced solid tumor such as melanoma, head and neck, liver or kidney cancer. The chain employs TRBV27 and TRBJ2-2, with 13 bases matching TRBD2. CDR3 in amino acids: CASSLTSGGTNTGELFF. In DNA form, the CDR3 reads TGTGCCAGCAGCCTGACTAGCGGGGGGACGAACACCGGGGAGCTGTTTTTT.